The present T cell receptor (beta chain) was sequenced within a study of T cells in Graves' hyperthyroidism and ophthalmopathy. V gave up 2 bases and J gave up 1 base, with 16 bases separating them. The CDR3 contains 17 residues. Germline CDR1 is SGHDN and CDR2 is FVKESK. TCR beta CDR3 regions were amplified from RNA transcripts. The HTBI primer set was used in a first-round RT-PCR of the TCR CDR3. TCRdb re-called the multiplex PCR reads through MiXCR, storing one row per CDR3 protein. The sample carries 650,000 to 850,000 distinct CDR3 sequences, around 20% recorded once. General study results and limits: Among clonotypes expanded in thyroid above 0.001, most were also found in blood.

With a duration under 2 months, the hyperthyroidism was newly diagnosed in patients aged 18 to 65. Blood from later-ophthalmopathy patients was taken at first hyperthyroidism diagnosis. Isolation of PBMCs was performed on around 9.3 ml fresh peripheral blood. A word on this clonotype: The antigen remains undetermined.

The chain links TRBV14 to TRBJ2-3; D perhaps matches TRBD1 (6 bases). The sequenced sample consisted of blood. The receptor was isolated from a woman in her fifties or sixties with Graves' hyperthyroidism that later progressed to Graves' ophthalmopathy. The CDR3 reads CASSQPRGSGGTDTQYF. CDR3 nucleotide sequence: TGTGCCAGCAGCCAACCGAGGGGGTCCGGAGGCACAGATACGCAGTATTTT.